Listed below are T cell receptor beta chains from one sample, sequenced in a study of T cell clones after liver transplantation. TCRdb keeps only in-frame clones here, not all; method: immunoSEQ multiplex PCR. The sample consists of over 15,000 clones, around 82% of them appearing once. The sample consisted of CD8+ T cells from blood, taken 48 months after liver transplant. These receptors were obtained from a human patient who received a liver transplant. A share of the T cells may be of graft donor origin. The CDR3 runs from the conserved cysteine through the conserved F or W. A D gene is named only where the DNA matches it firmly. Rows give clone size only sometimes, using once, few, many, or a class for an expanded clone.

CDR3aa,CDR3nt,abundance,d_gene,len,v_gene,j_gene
CASSYSRQELGSPLHF,TGTGCCAGCAGTTACAGTCGCCAGGAATTGGGTTCACCCCTCCACTTT,few,-,16,TRBV6-6,TRBJ1-6
CASSPGPGYSYEQYF,TGTGCCAGCTCACCAGGTCCCGGTTACTCCTACGAGCAGTACTTC,-,-,15,TRBV18,TRBJ2-7
CASSQDRGKHYNTGELFF,TGCGCCAGCAGCCAAGACCGCGGCAAGCATTACAACACCGGGGAGCTGTTTTTT,-,-,18,TRBV4-3,TRBJ2-2
CASSIDLNRVVNDRLFF,TGTGCCAGTAGTATAGATCTTAACAGGGTGGTTAATGATCGGCTGTTTTTT,-,-,17,TRBV19,TRBJ1-4
CASSLQGGAPYGYTF,TGTGCCAGCAGTCTCCAAGGGGGGGCGCCCTATGGCTACACCTTC,few,-,15,TRBV6-5,TRBJ1-2
CASSLLGLGELFF,TGCGCCAGCAGCCTTCTAGGCCTCGGGGAGCTGTTTTTT,-,-,13,TRBV5-3,TRBJ2-2
CASSQFRTSVQFF,TGCGCCAGCAGCCAATTCAGGACTTCGGTGCAGTTCTTC,-,-,13,TRBV4-3,TRBJ2-1
CASSPSTGGYTEAFF,TGTGCCAGTAGTCCTTCGACAGGGGGCTACACTGAAGCTTTCTTT,-,TRBD1,15,TRBV19,TRBJ1-1
CASSPGERQPQHF,TGTGCCAGCTCACCAGGGGAAAGGCAGCCCCAGCATTTT,-,-,13,TRBV18,TRBJ1-5
CASSQARTPYEQYF,TGTGCCAGCAGCCAAGCCAGAACCCCCTACGAGCAGTACTTC,-,-,14,TRBV4-2,TRBJ2-7
CASRSTGELFF,TGTGCCAGCAGAAGCACCGGGGAGCTGTTTTTT,few,-,11,TRBV5-5,TRBJ2-2
CASSQDWVHEQYF,TGCGCCAGCAGCCAAGACTGGGTCCACGAGCAGTACTTC,-,-,13,TRBV4-1,TRBJ2-7
CASSDAGTGKETQYF,TGTGCCAGTAGTGACGCCGGGACAGGGAAAGAGACCCAGTACTTC,large,TRBD1,15,TRBV19,TRBJ2-5
CASSSRLAGAGANVLTF,TGTGCCAGCAGCTCGAGACTAGCGGGAGCTGGGGCCAACGTCCTGACTTTC,-,TRBD2,17,TRBV7-9,TRBJ2-6
CASSFRGLVHTVDTQYF,TGTGCCAGCAGTTTTCGGGGACTAGTTCACACAGTGGATACGCAGTATTTT,-,TRBD2,17,TRBV27,TRBJ2-3
CASSQEGGAVSGNTIYF,TGTGCCAGCAGCCAAGAGGGAGGGGCAGTCTCTGGAAACACCATATATTTT,-,-,17,TRBV4-2,TRBJ1-3
CASSGGPTDTQYF,TGTGCCAGCAGCGGCGGCCCCACAGATACGCAGTATTTT,-,-,13,TRBV7-9,TRBJ2-3
CAWSEGGNYGYTF,TGTGCCTGGAGTGAAGGGGGCAACTATGGCTACACCTTC,once,TRBD1,13,TRBV30,TRBJ1-2
CASSPHPRTSYGYTF,TGTGCCAGCAGCCCCCACCCCCGGACAAGCTATGGCTACACCTTC,-,-,15,TRBV7-2,TRBJ1-2
CASSYDDVGGNTIYF,TGTGCCAGCAGTTACGATGACGTTGGAGGAAACACCATATATTTT,-,-,15,TRBV6-6,TRBJ1-3
CASSQVYHAGGGYTF,TGCGCCAGCAGCCAAGTTTACCACGCCGGGGGGGGCTACACCTTC,-,-,15,TRBV4-3,TRBJ1-2
CASSFPRGSGAETQYF,TGTGCCAGCAGCTTCCCGAGAGGGTCGGGAGCAGAGACCCAGTACTTC,-,-,16,TRBV7-9,TRBJ2-5
CASSRKGTGGSGANVLTF,TGCGCCAGCAGCCGTAAGGGAACAGGGGGCTCTGGGGCCAACGTCCTGACTTTC,-,TRBD1,18,TRBV5-1,TRBJ2-6
CASSSLKGTGSHEQYF,TGTGCCAGCAGCTCTCTTAAGGGAACAGGGAGCCACGAGCAGTACTTC,-,-,16,TRBV13,TRBJ2-7
CASSYPGGLEQFF,TGTGCCAGCAGTTACCCAGGAGGCCTTGAGCAGTTCTTC,-,-,13,TRBV6-5,TRBJ2-1
CASSQVSTDTQYF,TGTGCCAGCAGCCAAGTTAGTACAGATACGCAGTATTTT,-,-,13,TRBV14,TRBJ2-3
CASSGTGVNYGYTF,TGTGCCAGCTCCGGGACAGGGGTAAACTATGGCTACACCTTC,-,TRBD1,14,TRBV7-9,TRBJ1-2
CASTHALGGHEQYF,TGTGCCAGCACCCATGCGTTGGGGGGCCACGAGCAGTACTTC,few,-,14,TRBV7-9,TRBJ2-7
CASRDTSGPKDEQFF,TGTGCCAGCAGGGATACTAGCGGCCCTAAGGATGAGCAGTTCTTC,-,TRBD2,15,TRBV9,TRBJ2-1
CAIAPQATNEKLFF,TGTGCCATAGCCCCACAAGCAACTAATGAAAAACTGTTTTTT,-,-,14,TRBV10-3,TRBJ1-4
CASSLAGHNEQFF,TGTGCCAGCTCACTAGCGGGGCACAATGAGCAGTTCTTC,-,TRBD2,13,TRBV7-3,TRBJ2-1
CASSIDSGHNEQFF,TGTGCCAGTAGTATAGATAGCGGCCACAATGAGCAGTTCTTC,-,-,14,TRBV19,TRBJ2-1
CASSFVSGGYGYTF,TGTGCCAGCAGTTTTGTGTCAGGGGGCTATGGCTACACCTTC,few,TRBD1,14,TRBV28,TRBJ1-2
CASSQDEGVANEKLFF,TGCGCCAGCAGCCAAGATGAAGGGGTGGCTAATGAAAAACTGTTTTTT,-,-,16,TRBV4-1,TRBJ1-4
CANGGAVGETQYF,TGTGCCAACGGGGGGGCTGTCGGAGAGACCCAGTACTTC,medium-sized,TRBD2,13,TRBV10-3,TRBJ2-5
CASSPGQGADEQYF,TGCGCCAGCAGCCCGGGACAGGGGGCGGACGAGCAGTACTTC,-,TRBD1,14,TRBV5-1,TRBJ2-7
CASSLVGGNSGNTIYF,TGTGCCAGCAGCTTAGTGGGGGGAAACTCTGGAAACACCATATATTTT,-,-,16,TRBV7-3,TRBJ1-3
CASSFFGGIDTQYF,TGTGCCAGCAGCTTCTTCGGGGGAATAGATACGCAGTATTTT,-,-,14,TRBV5-4,TRBJ2-3
CASSWDTGTSPLHF,TGTGCCAGCAGCTGGGACACGGGCACGTCACCCCTCCACTTT,once,-,14,TRBV2,TRBJ1-6
CASSQVGGSNQPQHF,TGCGCCAGCAGCCAAGTGGGTGGCTCCAATCAGCCCCAGCATTTT,-,-,15,TRBV4-1,TRBJ1-5
CAGGATEQFF,TGTGCCGGAGGGGCCACTGAGCAGTTCTTC,-,-,10,TRBV7-9,TRBJ2-1
CASSLETLSSYNSPLHF,TGTGCCAGCAGCCTAGAGACACTCAGCTCCTATAATTCACCCCTCCACTTT,-,-,17,TRBV2,TRBJ1-6
CASSLRGTWGYTF,TGTGCCAGCAGTTTACGCGGGACTTGGGGCTACACCTTC,-,-,13,TRBV28,TRBJ1-2
CASSQGGGAGETQYF,TGTGCCAGCAGCCAGGGTGGGGGAGCCGGGGAGACCCAGTACTTC,-,-,15,TRBV7-2,TRBJ2-5